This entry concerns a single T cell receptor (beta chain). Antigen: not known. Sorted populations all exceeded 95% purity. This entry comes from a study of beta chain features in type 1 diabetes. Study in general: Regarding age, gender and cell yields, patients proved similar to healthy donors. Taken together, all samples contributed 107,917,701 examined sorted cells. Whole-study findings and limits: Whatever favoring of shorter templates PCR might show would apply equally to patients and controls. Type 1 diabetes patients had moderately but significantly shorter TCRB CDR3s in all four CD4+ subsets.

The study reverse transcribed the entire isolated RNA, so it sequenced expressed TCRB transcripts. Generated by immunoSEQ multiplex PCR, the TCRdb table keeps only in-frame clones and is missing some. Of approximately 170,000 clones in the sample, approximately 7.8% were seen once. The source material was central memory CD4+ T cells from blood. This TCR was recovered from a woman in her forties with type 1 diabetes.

The CDR3 region is CASSSSTGGNIQYF. The CDR3 DNA reads TGTGCCAGCAGTTCGAGTACAGGGGGAAACATTCAGTACTTC. The chain uses TRBV5-6 and TRBJ2-4; 8 bases map to TRBD1. Germline V gene sequence: CDR1 SGHDT, CDR2 YYEEEE. The CDR3 extends over 14 amino acids. V lost 5 bases to trimming and J lost 6 bases; unmatched junction nucleotides: 7.